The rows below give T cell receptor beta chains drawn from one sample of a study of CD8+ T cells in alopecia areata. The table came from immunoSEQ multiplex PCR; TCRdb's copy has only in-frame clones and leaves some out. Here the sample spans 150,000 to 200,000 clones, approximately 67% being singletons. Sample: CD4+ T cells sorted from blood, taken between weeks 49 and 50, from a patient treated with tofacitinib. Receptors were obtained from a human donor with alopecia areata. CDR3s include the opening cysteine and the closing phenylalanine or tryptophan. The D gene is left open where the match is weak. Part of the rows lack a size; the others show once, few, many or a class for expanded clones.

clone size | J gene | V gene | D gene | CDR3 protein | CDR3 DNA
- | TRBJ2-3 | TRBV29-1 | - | CSVGALSGNGDTQYF | TGCAGCGTGGGGGCGTTGAGCGGGAACGGAGATACGCAGTATTTT
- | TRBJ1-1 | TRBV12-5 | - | CASGLSTGGGVPKNTEAFF | TGTGCTAGTGGTTTGTCAACGGGTGGGGGCGTCCCAAAGAACACTGAAGCTTTCTTT
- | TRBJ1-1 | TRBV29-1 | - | CSVEPLFGTEAFF | TGCAGCGTTGAGCCTTTATTTGGCACTGAAGCTTTCTTT
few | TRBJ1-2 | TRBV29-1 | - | CSLYLANYGYTF | TGCAGCTTGTATTTAGCTAACTATGGCTACACCTTC
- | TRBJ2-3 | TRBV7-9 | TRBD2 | CASSGAGITDTQYF | TGTGCCAGCAGCGGAGCGGGGATCACAGATACGCAGTATTTT
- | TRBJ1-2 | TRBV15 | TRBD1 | CATSLSPGTAYGYTF | TGTGCCACCAGCTTATCCCCCGGGACAGCCTATGGCTACACCTTC
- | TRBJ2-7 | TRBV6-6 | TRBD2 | CASSPGTRRYEQYF | TGTGCCAGCAGCCCCGGGACTAGGAGGTACGAGCAGTACTTC
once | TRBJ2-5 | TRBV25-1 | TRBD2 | CASSDLARGGWYF | TGTGCCAGCAGTGATCTAGCACGGGGGGGGTGGTACTTC
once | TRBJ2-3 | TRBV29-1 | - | CSVEAFAGDTQYF | TGCAGCGTTGAGGCCTTCGCCGGGGATACGCAGTATTTT
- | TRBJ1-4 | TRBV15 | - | CATSRDHTSDEKLFF | TGTGCCACCAGCAGAGATCATACGTCCGATGAAAAACTGTTTTTT
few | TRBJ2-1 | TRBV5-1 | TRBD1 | CASSLGGQNYNEQFF | TGCGCCAGCAGCTTGGGGGGACAGAACTACAATGAGCAGTTCTTC
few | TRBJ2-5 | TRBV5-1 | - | CASSQQYQETQYF | TGCGCCAGCAGCCAACAGTACCAAGAGACCCAGTACTTC
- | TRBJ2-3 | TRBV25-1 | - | CASSEFSDTQYF | TGTGCCAGCAGTGAATTCTCCGATACGCAGTATTTT
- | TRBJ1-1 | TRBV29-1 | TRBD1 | CSVTPRDSLNTEAFF | TGCAGCGTAACCCCCCGGGACAGTCTGAACACTGAAGCTTTCTTT
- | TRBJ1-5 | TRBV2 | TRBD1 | CASDPTGGSNQPQHF | TGTGCCAGCGATCCGACAGGGGGTAGCAATCAGCCCCAGCATTTT
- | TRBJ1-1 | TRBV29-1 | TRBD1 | CSFSGTGLTEAFF | TGCAGCTTCTCCGGGACAGGCCTCACTGAAGCTTTCTTT
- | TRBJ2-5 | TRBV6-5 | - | CASSYSLRWRETQYF | TGTGCCAGCAGTTACTCCCTCCGGTGGCGGGAGACCCAGTACTTC
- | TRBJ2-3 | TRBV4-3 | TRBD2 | CASSQTIGTSPRGDTQYF | TGCGCCAGCAGCCAAACCATTGGGACTAGCCCCCGGGGAGATACGCAGTATTTT
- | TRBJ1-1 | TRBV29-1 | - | CSVETPTEAFF | TGCAGCGTTGAAACTCCGACTGAAGCTTTCTTT
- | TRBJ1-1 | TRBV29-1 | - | CSVEPGLGGTEAFF | TGCAGCGTGGAACCGGGTCTCGGAGGAACTGAAGCTTTCTTT
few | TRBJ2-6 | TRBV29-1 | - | CSGRSGANVLTF | TGCAGCGGCCGGTCTGGGGCCAACGTCCTGACTTTC
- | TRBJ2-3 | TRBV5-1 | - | CASSAGFAGATTDTQYF | TGCGCCAGCAGCGCGGGGTTTGCGGGGGCCACCACAGATACGCAGTATTTT
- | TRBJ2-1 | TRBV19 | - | CASSIGSYNEQFF | TGTGCCAGTAGTATCGGTAGCTACAATGAGCAGTTCTTC
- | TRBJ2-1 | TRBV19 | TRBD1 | CASSIRQGEGYNEQFF | TGTGCCAGTAGTATACGACAGGGGGAAGGCTACAATGAGCAGTTCTTC
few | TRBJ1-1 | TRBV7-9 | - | CASSLGGWRMNTEAFF | TGTGCCAGCAGCTTAGGGGGCTGGCGGATGAACACTGAAGCTTTCTTT
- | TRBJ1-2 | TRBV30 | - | CAWAPGEVFYGYTF | TGTGCCTGGGCGCCCGGGGAGGTGTTCTATGGCTACACCTTC
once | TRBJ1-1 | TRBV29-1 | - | CSVRGLNTEAFF | TGCAGCGTTCGAGGTCTGAACACTGAAGCTTTCTTT
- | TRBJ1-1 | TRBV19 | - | CASVPAPLGGTEAFF | TGTGCCAGTGTTCCAGCCCCGTTGGGGGGGACTGAAGCTTTCTTT
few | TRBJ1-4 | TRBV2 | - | CASSEAGAVGEKLFF | TGTGCCAGCAGTGAAGCAGGGGCAGTGGGCGAAAAACTGTTTTTT
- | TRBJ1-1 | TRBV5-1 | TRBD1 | CASSWRTGATEAFF | TGCGCCAGCAGCTGGCGGACAGGGGCTACTGAAGCTTTCTTT
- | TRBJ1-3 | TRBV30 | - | CAWRPAGNTIYF | TGTGCCTGGAGACCGGCCGGAAACACCATATATTTT
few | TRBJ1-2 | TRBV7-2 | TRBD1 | CASSLVTGGNYGYTF | TGTGCCAGCAGCTTAGTCACAGGGGGTAACTATGGCTACACCTTC
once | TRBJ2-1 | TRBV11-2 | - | CASGRASYNEQFF | TGTGCCAGCGGTAGGGCGTCCTACAATGAGCAGTTCTTC
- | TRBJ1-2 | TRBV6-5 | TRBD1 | CASSLDRAYGYTF | TGTGCCAGCAGTTTGGACAGGGCCTATGGCTACACCTTC
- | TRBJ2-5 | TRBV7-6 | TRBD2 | CASSPGGLASETQYF | TGTGCCAGCAGCCCTGGGGGACTAGCTTCAGAGACCCAGTACTTC
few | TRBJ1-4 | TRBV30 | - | CAWSPQAVVGEKLFF | TGTGCCTGGAGTCCTCAGGCAGTTGTGGGTGAAAAACTGTTTTTT
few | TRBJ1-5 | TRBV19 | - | CASSIYWDIVLGQSRGNQPQHF | TGTGCCAGTAGTATCTATTGGGACATTGTTTTGGGTCAAAGCCGGGGCAATCAGCCCCAGCATTTT
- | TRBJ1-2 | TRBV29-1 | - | CSAAAPGRDNYGYTF | TGCAGCGCTGCGGCCCCGGGCAGGGACAACTATGGCTACACCTTC
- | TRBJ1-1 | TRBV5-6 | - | CASSGLLNTEAFF | TGTGCCAGCAGTGGACTCTTGAACACTGAAGCTTTCTTT
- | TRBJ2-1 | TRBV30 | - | CAWSGTLFHEQFF | TGTGCCTGGAGCGGGACTCTGTTCCATGAGCAGTTCTTC
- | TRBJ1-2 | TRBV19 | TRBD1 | CASSPQTGQDYGYTF | TGTGCCAGTAGTCCGCAGACAGGGCAGGACTATGGCTACACCTTC
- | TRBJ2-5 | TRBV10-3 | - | CAISESRSPGRETQYF | TGTGCCATCAGTGAGTCGAGAAGCCCGGGGCGTGAGACCCAGTACTTC
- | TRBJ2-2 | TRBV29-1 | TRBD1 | CSVKTGVNTGELFF | TGCAGCGTTAAGACAGGGGTGAACACCGGGGAGCTGTTTTTT
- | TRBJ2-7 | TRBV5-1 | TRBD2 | CASSRLAGPYEQYF | TGCGCCAGCAGCCGCCTAGCGGGACCCTACGAGCAGTACTTC
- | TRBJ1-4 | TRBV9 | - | CASSAGAGLEKLFF | TGTGCCAGCAGCGCCGGGGCAGGTTTAGAAAAACTGTTTTTT
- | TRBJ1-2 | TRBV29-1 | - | CSVVPPPHYGYTF | TGCAGCGTTGTCCCTCCGCCTCACTATGGCTACACCTTC
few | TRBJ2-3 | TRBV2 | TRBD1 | CARTGTGSTDTQYF | TGTGCCAGGACCGGGACAGGGAGCACAGATACGCAGTATTTT
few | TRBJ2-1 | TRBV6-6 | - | CASSIRVQETFF | TGTGCCAGCTCGATAAGGGTCCAAGAGACCTTCTTC
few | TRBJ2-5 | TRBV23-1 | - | CASSQSPYPVDTQYF | TGCGCCAGCAGTCAATCTCCCTACCCAGTTGATACCCAGTACTTC
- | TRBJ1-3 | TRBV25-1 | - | CASSPSGRSGNTIYF | TGTGCCAGCAGCCCGTCTGGCCGATCTGGAAACACCATATATTTT
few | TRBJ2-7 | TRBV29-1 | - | CSVERGREQYF | TGCAGCGTTGAAAGGGGGAGGGAGCAGTACTTC